The 18 T cell receptor beta chains given below trace back to one sample, sequenced in a study of cytomegalovirus exposure and HLA in healthy donors. This PCR relied on a set of 60 Vbeta primers and 13 Jbeta primers. Produced via immunoSEQ multiplex PCR; TCRdb's table is partial and in-frame only. This sample has roughly 130,000 clones, with about 66% found just once. The sample taken for sequencing was PBMCs. Receptors were obtained from a man aged 30 to 45 in good health and CMV-seropositive.

The chain links TRBV9 to TRBJ1-2, with 7 bases lining up with TRBD1. With 2 bases clipped from V and 2 bases from J, the junction kept 3 bases outside the gene matches. Germline values: CDR1 SGDLS, CDR2 YYNGEE. The CDR3 length is 14 residues. The DNA of the CDR3 is TGTGCCAGCAGCGTGACAGGGACAAACTATGGCTACACCTTC. Translating it yields CASSVTGTNYGYTF. Supplemented by reference TRBV9 and TRBJ1-2, the full variable domain reads DSGVTQTPKHLITATGQRVTLRCSPRSGDLSVYWYQQSLDQGLQFLIQYYNGEERAKGNILERFSAQQFPDLHSELNLSSLELGDSALYFCASSVTGTNYGYTFGSGTRLTVV.

The chain recombines TRBV7-9 with TRBJ1-6; D is perhaps TRBD1 (6 bases). Germline values: CDR1 SEHNR, CDR2 FQNEAQ (reference sequence). V lost 4 bases and J lost 0, with 13 bases in between. The CDR3 loop spans 17 amino acids. The CDR3 is CASSSSTGSSYNSPLHF. The DNA of the CDR3 is TGTGCCAGCAGCTCCTCGACAGGTTCCTCCTATAATTCACCCCTCCACTTT. Using reference TRBV7-9 and TRBJ1-6 for the parts outside the CDR3, the full variable domain is DTGVSQNPRHKITKRGQNVTFRCDPISEHNRLYWYRQTLGQGPEFLTYFQNEAQLEKSRLLSDRFSAERPKGSFSTLEIQRTEQGDSAMYLCASSSSTGSSYNSPLHFGNGTRLTVT.

The gene calls are TRBV6-6 and TRBJ2-5, with 7 positions matching TRBD1. This CDR3 has 15 residues. Germline trimming cut 4 bases from V and 5 bases from J; bases unmatched to any gene: 10. From germline, CDR1 is MNHNY and CDR2 SVGAGI (reference sequence). CDR3: CASSSQGILTETQYF. CDR3 nucleotide sequence: TGTGCCAGCAGTTCACAGGGGATTTTGACGGAGACCCAGTACTTC.

The rearrangement uses TRBV29-1 and TRBJ1-3; 10 bases are a match to TRBD1. V dropped 7 bases and J dropped 4; count of bases not matched to a gene: 4. This CDR3 is 13 amino acids long. CDR1 and CDR2 from the germline V gene are SQVTM and ANQGSEA. CDR3 region: CSGQGARGNTIYF. The CDR3 nucleotides read TGCAGCGGACAGGGGGCGCGGGGAAACACCATATATTTT.

The chain combines TRBV28 with TRBJ1-5; a weak D match, TRBD1 (5 bases). The CDR3 consists of 14 residues. The germline V gene has CDR1 MDHEN and CDR2 SYDVKM. The germline V and J ends were trimmed by 4 bases and 16 bases, with 23 bases remaining between them. Written as DNA, the CDR3 is TGTGCCAGCAGTTCCCGGGACTCCGACAGCTTCCTACATTTT. Translating it yields CASSSRDSDSFLHF.

This clone occurred a few times. The chain recombines TRBV5-1 with TRBJ2-7; TRBD2 matches at 8 bases. CDR3 size: 15 residues. Looked up from germline, CDR1 is SGHRS and CDR2 is YFSETQ. V lost 3 bases and J lost 2; bases outside the gene matches: 7. As DNA, the CDR3 is TGCGCCAGCAGCTCAAAGACTAGCGCAACCTACGAGCAGTACTTC. Translated, it gives CASSSKTSATYEQYF.

The V gene is TRBV7-6, the J gene TRBJ2-3; TRBD1 agrees at 7 bases. V lost 5 bases, J lost 1 base, and 6 bases stayed unmatched. This CDR3 is 15 amino acids long. Germline CDR1 and CDR2: SGHVS and FNYEAQ. CDR3 sequence: CASSRRQGGTDTQYF. In DNA form, the CDR3 reads TGTGCCAGCAGCCGACGACAGGGAGGCACAGATACGCAGTATTTT.

This clone was recorded once. The J gene is TRBJ2-7, the V gene TRBV2; unclear D gene. CDR3 size: 15 residues. Trimming stripped 1 base from V and 2 bases from J, with 12 bases between. Germline CDR1 reads SNHLY; CDR2 reads FYNNEI. The CDR3 bases are TGTGCCAGCAGTGAAGTCCAGGTGTTTACCTACGAGCAGTACTTC. This gives the protein CASSEVQVFTYEQYF.

This clone was detected only once. The chain combines TRBV27 with TRBJ2-3, with D possibly TRBD2 on 5 matching bases. This CDR3 contains 15 residues. Germline assignment: CDR1 MNHEY and CDR2 SMNVEV (reference sequence). Trimming left V 3 bases short and J 3 bases short, with 13 bases between. The CDR3 DNA follows: TGTGCCAGCAGTTTGCCGGGGAAGCGGACAGATACGCAGTATTTT. This encodes CASSLPGKRTDTQYF.

The gene calls are TRBV5-1 and TRBJ2-7; 8 bases map to TRBD1. Germline CDR1 reads SGHRS; CDR2 reads YFSETQ. The CDR3 runs to 14 residues. J gave up 2 bases and V 1 base, and 2 bases lay outside the gene matches. The CDR3 sequence: CASSLPGGPYEQYF. CDR3 DNA sequence: TGCGCCAGCAGCTTGCCAGGGGGCCCCTACGAGCAGTACTTC.

This chain connects TRBV4-2 to TRBJ2-1; TRBD2 matches 10 bases. This CDR3 contains 16 residues. The germline CDR1 and CDR2 sequences are LGHNA and YNFKEQ. Trimming cost V 4 bases and J 4 bases; bases outside gene matches: 7. The CDR3 nucleotides read TGTGCCAGCAGCCTCGGACTAGCGGATATTTACAATGAGCAGTTCTTC. It specifies CASSLGLADIYNEQFF.

The V call is TRBV30, the J call TRBJ2-5; TRBD1 might be the D (6 bases). TRBJ2-7 explains the end of the DNA better; the J call may be wrong. Germline V gene sequence: CDR1 GTSNPN, CDR2 SVGIG (reference sequence). This CDR3 contains 14 residues. CDR3 DNA: TGTGCCTGGAGTCAGGACAGAGAGTCCTACGAGCAGTACTTC. Protein sequence: CAWSQDRESYEQYF.

The chain recombines TRBV6-6 with TRBJ2-3; 10 bases agree with TRBD2. In germline, CDR1 is MNHNY, CDR2 SVGAGI (reference sequence). CDR3 size: 16 residues. V shed 2 bases and J 3 bases; nucleotides not matched to a gene: 5. The CDR3 loop reads CASSYPQREGTDTQYF. The CDR3, as DNA: TGTGCCAGCAGTTACCCTCAGCGGGAGGGAACAGATACGCAGTATTTT.

The V and J genes are TRBV5-6 and TRBJ2-5; a possible D gene is TRBD1 (6 bases). There are 13 residues in the CDR3. V was cut by 5 bases and J by 5 bases, with 13 bases left in between. Germline lookup yields CDR1 SGHDT and CDR2 YYEEEE. Here the CDR3 DNA reads TGTGCCAGCAGGGGGGCCCCGGGGGAGACCCAGTACTTC. This codes for CASRGAPGETQYF.

This clone showed up just a few times. V usage is TRBV5-1 and J usage is TRBJ1-2; TRBD1 aligns across 9 bases. The CDR3 has 14 amino acids. CDR1 and CDR2 from the germline V gene are SGHRS and YFSETQ. Trimming took 4 bases from V and 4 from J; bases not matched to a gene: 5. Written as DNA, the CDR3 is TGCGCCAGCAGCCCCGGGACAGGGTTCTATGGCTACACCTTC. It specifies CASSPGTGFYGYTF.

The chain has TRBV6-5 and TRBJ1-4, with a tentative D call TRBD1 (5 bases). The CDR3 sequence is 14 residues long. Trimming removed 7 bases from V and 0 bases from J, with 9 bases in between. CDR1 is MNHEY, CDR2 SVGAGI, per germline. As DNA, the CDR3 is TGTGCCAGCACCAGGGTATCAACTAATGAAAAACTGTTTTTT. Protein product: CASTRVSTNEKLFF.

The CDR3 reads CASSTPGGTEAFF. The DNA of the CDR3 is TGCGCCAGCAGTACTCCGGGTGGCACTGAAGCTTTCTTT. The V call is TRBV5-1, the J call TRBJ1-1; D remains ambiguous. The CDR3 extends over 13 amino acids. Deletions cut 5 bases from V and 4 bases from J, with 12 bases between. The V gene's germline CDR1 is SGHRS and CDR2 YFSETQ.

V is TRBV11-3 and J is TRBJ2-3; TRBD1 matches at 10 bases. The J segment lost 4 bases and the V segment lost 1 base, leaving 5 bases of the junction unmatched. The CDR3 covers 16 residues. Germline CDR1 reads SGHNT; CDR2 reads YENEEA. CDR3 loop: CASSLGWDRGADTQYF. CDR3 nucleotide sequence: TGTGCCAGCAGCTTAGGATGGGACAGGGGAGCAGATACGCAGTATTTT.